This entry concerns a single T cell receptor beta chain. The data derive from a study of control samples from healthy donors and cancer patients. The CDR3 contains 16 residues. J was trimmed by 0 bases and V by 6 bases; bases with no gene match: 6. Germline-derived CDR1 and CDR2 are MDHEN and SYDVKM. Assay: immunoSEQ multiplex PCR; the TCRdb copy retains only in-frame clones and omits some. The sample includes around 140,000 clones, roughly nine tenths seen only once; the top ten take around 7.6%. This receptor was taken from a man between 45 and 60 years old with head and neck cancer. The chain couples TRBV28 to TRBJ2-1, with 9 bases that match TRBD1. The sequencing input was PBMCs. For the CDR3, the DNA is TGTGCCAGCAGGGGGACAGGGAGAAGCTCCTACAATGAGCAGTTCTTC. Its protein is CASRGTGRSSYNEQFF.